This T cell receptor (beta chain) originates from a study of spatial heterogeneity in lung cancer. Study-wide context: Sequencing consistently turned up more beta-chain sequences than alpha-chain sequences. General study points: Counts that tracked tumor mutation counts were those of expanded intratumoral alpha and beta TCRs.

Time point of the sample: sample taken at primary tumor resection. Patients with untreated early-stage non-small cell lung cancer, numbering 55 to 80, were the donors. Sequencing of whole RNA from tumor, nontumor lung or frozen PBMC involved no sorting. CDR1 and CDR2 from the germline V gene are SGHRS and YFSETQ. CDR3 size: 14 residues. Comments on this clonotype: Its target is not known. Since a much larger clone is just one base distant, this may be a read error.

The presence of a unique molecular identifier marked each TCR cDNA molecule. TCRdb re-called the 5' RACE reads with MiXCR, one entry per CDR3 protein. Of fewer than 20,000 distinct CDR3 sequences in the sample, 7% were seen once. The V gene is TRBV5-1, the J gene TRBJ1-4, with 9 positions matching TRBD1. The sample consisted of lung tumor tissue, taken at surgery. The TCR sequence derives from a female donor with early-stage non-small cell lung cancer. The CDR3 loop is CASSKTGGNEKLIF. The DNA of the CDR3 is TGCGCCAGCAGCAAGACAGGGGGTAATGAAAAACTGATTTTT.